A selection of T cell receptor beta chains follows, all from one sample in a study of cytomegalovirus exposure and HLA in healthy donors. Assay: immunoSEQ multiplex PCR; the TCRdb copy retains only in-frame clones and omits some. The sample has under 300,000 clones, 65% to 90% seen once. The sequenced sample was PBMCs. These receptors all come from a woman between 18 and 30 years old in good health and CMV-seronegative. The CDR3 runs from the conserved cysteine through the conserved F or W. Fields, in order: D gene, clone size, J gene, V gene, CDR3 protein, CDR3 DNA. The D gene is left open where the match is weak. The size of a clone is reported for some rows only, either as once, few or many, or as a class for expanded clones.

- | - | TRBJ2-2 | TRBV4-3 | CASSQDFGRELFF | TGCGCCAGCAGCCAAGATTTTGGGCGGGAGCTGTTTTTT
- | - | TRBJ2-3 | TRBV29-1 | CSVPKTDTQYF | TGCAGCGTTCCTAAGACAGATACGCAGTATTTT
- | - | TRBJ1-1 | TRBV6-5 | CASSTPTRMNTEAFF | TGTGCCAGCAGTACTCCGACACGCATGAACACTGAAGCTTTCTTT
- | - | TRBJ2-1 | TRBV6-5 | CASSPFAAKYNEQFF | TGTGCCAGCAGTCCATTTGCGGCCAAATACAATGAGCAGTTCTTC
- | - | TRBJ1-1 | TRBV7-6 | CASSINQGSTEAFF | TGTGCCAGCAGCATCAACCAGGGGAGCACTGAAGCTTTCTTT
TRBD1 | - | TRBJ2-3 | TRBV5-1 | CASSLRGDRDTQYF | TGCGCCAGCAGCTTGCGAGGGGACAGAGATACGCAGTATTTT
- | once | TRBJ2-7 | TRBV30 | CAWTGQGDEQYF | TGTGCCTGGACCGGGCAGGGCGACGAGCAGTACTTC
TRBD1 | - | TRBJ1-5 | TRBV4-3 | CASSQEWDRGLLRQPQHF | TGCGCCAGCAGCCAAGAATGGGACAGGGGCCTCCTTCGTCAGCCCCAGCATTTT
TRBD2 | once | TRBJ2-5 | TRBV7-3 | CASSELAGAQETQYF | TGTGCCAGCAGCGAACTAGCGGGGGCCCAAGAGACCCAGTACTTC
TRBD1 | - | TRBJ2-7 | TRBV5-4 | CASSGQGASYEQYF | TGTGCCAGCAGCGGACAGGGGGCGAGCTACGAGCAGTACTTC
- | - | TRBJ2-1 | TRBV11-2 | CASSLMEGAWNEQFF | TGTGCCAGCAGCTTAATGGAGGGGGCGTGGAATGAGCAGTTCTTC
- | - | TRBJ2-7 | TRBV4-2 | CASSQENKRSYEQYF | TGTGCCAGCAGCCAAGAAAACAAACGATCCTACGAGCAGTACTTC
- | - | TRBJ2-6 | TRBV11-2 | CASSLNTGGANVLTF | TGTGCCAGCAGCTTAAATACAGGAGGGGCCAACGTCCTGACTTTC
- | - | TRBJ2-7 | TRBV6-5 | CASSYGQGSYEQYF | TGTGCCAGCAGTTACGGGCAGGGGTCCTACGAGCAGTACTTC
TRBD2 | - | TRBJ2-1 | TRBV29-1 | CSLLGLAGVEQFF | TGCAGCCTCCTGGGACTAGCGGGGGTCGAGCAGTTCTTC
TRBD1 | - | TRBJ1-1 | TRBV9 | CASSVEEGARTEAFF | TGTGCCAGCAGCGTAGAGGAGGGGGCGAGGACTGAAGCTTTCTTT
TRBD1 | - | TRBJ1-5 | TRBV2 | CASRDRGYSNQPQHF | TGTGCCAGCAGGGACAGGGGATATAGCAATCAGCCCCAGCATTTT
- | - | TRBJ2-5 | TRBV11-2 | CASSLDSRETQYF | TGTGCCAGCAGCTTAGACTCTAGGGAGACCCAGTACTTC
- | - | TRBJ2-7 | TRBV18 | CASSPGTPYEQYF | TGTGCCAGCTCACCGGGGACTCCCTACGAGCAGTACTTC
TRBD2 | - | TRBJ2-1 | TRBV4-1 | CASSQEGSGRDEQFF | TGCGCCAGCAGCCAAGAAGGGAGCGGGAGAGATGAGCAGTTCTTC
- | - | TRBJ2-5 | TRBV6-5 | CASSYFGGRETQYF | TGTGCCAGCAGTTACTTTGGGGGCAGGGAGACCCAGTACTTC
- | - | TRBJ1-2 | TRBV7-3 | CASSPAGGEYYGYTF | TGTGCCAGCAGCCCCGCCGGCGGGGAGTACTATGGCTACACCTTC
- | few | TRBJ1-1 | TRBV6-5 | CASSYEAGKGNTEAFF | TGTGCCAGCAGTTATGAGGCAGGGAAGGGAAACACTGAAGCTTTCTTT
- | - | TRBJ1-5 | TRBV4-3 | CASSPSRGASGNQPQHF | TGCGCCAGCAGTCCGAGTCGGGGGGCGTCGGGCAATCAGCCCCAGCATTTT
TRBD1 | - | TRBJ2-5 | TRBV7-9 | CASSSRGHKQETQYF | TGTGCCAGCAGCTCAAGGGGGCACAAACAAGAGACCCAGTACTTC
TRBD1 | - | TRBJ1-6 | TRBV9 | CASTNSGQGSYSPLHF | TGTGCCAGCACCAATTCAGGACAGGGGAGTTATTCACCCCTCCACTTT
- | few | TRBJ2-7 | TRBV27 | CASSLSSLNEQYF | TGTGCCAGCAGTTTATCTAGCCTTAACGAGCAGTACTTC
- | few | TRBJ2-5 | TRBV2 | CASSVRGATQYF | TGTGCCAGCAGCGTTCGGGGGGCGACCCAGTACTTC
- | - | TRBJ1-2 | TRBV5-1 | CASSGSEEGYTF | TGCGCCAGCAGCGGGTCAGAGGAGGGCTACACCTTC
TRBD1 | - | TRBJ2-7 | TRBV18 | CASSPRGQSEQYF | TGTGCCAGCTCACCAAGGGGACAGTCAGAGCAGTACTTC
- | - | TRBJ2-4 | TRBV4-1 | CASSQTFPGEGNIQYF | TGCGCCAGCAGCCAAACCTTTCCGGGAGAGGGGAACATTCAGTACTTC
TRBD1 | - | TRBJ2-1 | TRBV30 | CAWSEGTGEFF | TGTGCCTGGAGTGAGGGGACAGGGGAGTTCTTC
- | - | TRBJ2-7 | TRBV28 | CASSLSGRPYEQYF | TGTGCCAGCAGTTTAAGCGGCAGGCCTTACGAGCAGTACTTC
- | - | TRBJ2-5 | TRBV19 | CASSTLEGETQYF | TGTGCCAGTAGTACCCTTGAGGGAGAGACCCAGTACTTC
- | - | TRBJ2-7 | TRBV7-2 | CASSLVGSGTYEQYF | TGTGCCAGCAGCTTGGTAGGGAGCGGAACCTACGAGCAGTACTTC
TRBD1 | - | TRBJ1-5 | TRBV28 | CASSLWDRGNQPQHF | TGTGCCAGCAGTTTATGGGACAGGGGCAATCAGCCCCAGCATTTT
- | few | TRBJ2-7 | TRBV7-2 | CASSLTRGAYEQYF | TGTGCCAGCAGCTTAACTCGGGGAGCCTACGAGCAGTACTTC
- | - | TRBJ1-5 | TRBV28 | CASSLYPGDLNNQPQHF | TGTGCCAGCAGTCTTTACCCCGGGGACTTAAACAATCAGCCCCAGCATTTT
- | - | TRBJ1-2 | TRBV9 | CASSESTETHGYTF | TGTGCCAGCAGCGAGTCGACAGAGACTCATGGCTACACCTTC
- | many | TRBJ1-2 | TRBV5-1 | CASGRGAGRDGYTF | TGCGCCAGCGGCCGGGGGGCTGGGAGGGATGGCTACACCTTC